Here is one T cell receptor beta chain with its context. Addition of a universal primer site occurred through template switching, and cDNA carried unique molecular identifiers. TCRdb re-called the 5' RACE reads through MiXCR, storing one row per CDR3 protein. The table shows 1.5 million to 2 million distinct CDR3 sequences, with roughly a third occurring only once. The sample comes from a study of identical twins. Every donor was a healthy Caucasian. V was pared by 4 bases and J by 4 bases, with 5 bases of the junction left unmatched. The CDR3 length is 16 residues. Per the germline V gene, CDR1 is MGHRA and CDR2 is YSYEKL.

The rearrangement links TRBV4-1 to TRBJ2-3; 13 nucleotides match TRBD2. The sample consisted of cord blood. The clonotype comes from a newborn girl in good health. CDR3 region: CASSPGLAGASDTQYF. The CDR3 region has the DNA TGCGCCAGCAGCCCCGGACTAGCGGGAGCGTCAGATACGCAGTATTTT.